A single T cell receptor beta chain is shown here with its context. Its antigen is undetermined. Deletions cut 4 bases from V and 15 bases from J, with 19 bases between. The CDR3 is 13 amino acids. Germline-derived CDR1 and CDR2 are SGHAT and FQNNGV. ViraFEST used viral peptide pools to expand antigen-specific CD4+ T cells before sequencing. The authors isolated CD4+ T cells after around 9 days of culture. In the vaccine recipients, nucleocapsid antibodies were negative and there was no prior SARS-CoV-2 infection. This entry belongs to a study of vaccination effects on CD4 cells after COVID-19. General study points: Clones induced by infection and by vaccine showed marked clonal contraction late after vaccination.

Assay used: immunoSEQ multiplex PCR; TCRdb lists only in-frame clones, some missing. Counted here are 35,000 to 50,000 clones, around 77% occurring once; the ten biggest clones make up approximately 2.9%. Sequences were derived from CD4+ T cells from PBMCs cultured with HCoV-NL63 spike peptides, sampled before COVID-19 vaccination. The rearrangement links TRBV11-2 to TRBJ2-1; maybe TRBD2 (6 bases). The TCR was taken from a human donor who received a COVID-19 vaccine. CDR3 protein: CASSSTGLPTPFF. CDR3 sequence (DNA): TGTGCCAGCAGCTCCACGGGACTCCCCACTCCGTTCTTC. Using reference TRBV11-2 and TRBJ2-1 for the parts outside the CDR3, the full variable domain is EAGVAQSPRYKIIEKRQSVAFWCNPISGHATLYWYQQILGQGPKLLIQFQNNGVVDDSQLPKDRFSAERLKGVDSTLKIQPAKLEDSAVYLCASSSTGLPTPFFGPGTRLTVL.